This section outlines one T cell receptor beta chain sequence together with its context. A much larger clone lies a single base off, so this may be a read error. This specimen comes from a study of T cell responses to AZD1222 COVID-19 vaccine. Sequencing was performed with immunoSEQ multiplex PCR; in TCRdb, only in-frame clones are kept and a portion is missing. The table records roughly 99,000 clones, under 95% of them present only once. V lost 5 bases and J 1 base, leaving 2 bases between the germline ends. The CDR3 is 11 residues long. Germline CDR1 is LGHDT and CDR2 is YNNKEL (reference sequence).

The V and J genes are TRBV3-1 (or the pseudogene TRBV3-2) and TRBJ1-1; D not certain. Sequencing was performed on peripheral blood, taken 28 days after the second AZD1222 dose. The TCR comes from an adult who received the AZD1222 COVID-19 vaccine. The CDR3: CASSSNTEAFF. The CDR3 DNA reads TGTGCCAGCAGCTCGAACACTGAAGCTTTCTTT.